The TCR beta chain described here comes from a study of blood T cell repertoires in COVID-19 (dated by TCRdb to 2019 to 2021). Background for the entire study: Collaborator samples came from the United States, Italy and Spain and covered acute and convalescent phases of COVID-19. The material from the prospective study consisted of cDNA or gDNA derived from T cells, B-cell-depleted T cells, or PBMCs. The dataset comprised deeply sampled blood TCRbeta repertoires from subjects exposed to, actively infected with, or recovered from COVID-19. A freely available public database, intended as a resource for researchers studying the immune response to SARS-CoV-2, is where the repertoires were released. Samples came from the ongoing ImmuneRACE study (first 160 participants) plus 1,254 subjects from 6 global collaborators. Nearly every sample came with metadata listing a de-identified subject ID, COVID-19 status, age in years and sex. Where HLA class I and class II types were available, the types were taken from metadata supplied by the sample provider, not from assay-based typing.

Worth noting for this clone: There is no known antigen for this receptor. Base quality data are lacking; no much larger clone is found one base away.

The immunoSEQ Assay, a bias-controlled multiplex PCR, was used to amplify TCRbeta CDR3 regions from genomic DNA. The study's own analysis went as follows. The number of nucleated cells in each sample was estimated by amplification of reference gene primers within the assay. To quantify the absolute abundance of each unique TCRbeta CDR3 rearrangement, sequence reads were collapsed and filtered. Productive Simpson clonality was computed per sample as the square root of Simpson's diversity index over productive rearrangements. TCRdb re-hosts the immuneACCESS table, in-frame sequences only. Its copies lack some clones; in the studies checked, an unresolved V gene accounts for under half of them, and the cause for the rest is not known. The V and J calls and the clone size are those of that table, but D and trimming were determined from the DNA. Across this sample there are about 54,000 clones, with less than 95% seen only once. Of the sample, 7% to 9% is held by the ten largest clones.

The CDR3, cysteine through phenylalanine, is 15 amino acids long. The DNA shown is the 45-base CDR3, in frame from base 1. CDR1 SGHTA and CDR2 FQGNSA were looked up in the germline V gene. V is pared back by 1 base and J by 4 bases, with 13 bases lying between the germline termini. The study at large found these results: The quantity of clinical and demographic metadata differed by source and by participant and was supplied without curation.

The collaborating institutions used their own protocols to collect whole blood in K2EDTA tubes. For TCRbeta analysis, collaborator samples were shipped as frozen whole blood, as isolated PBMCs, or as DNA extracted from either sample type. Recombination joined TRBV7-2 with TRBJ2-5; the best D guess is TRBD2, with 7 bases matching. The source of this sequence is a woman in her forties with active COVID-19. Sequencing was performed on peripheral blood. The CDR3 protein: CASSLGGGAPETQYF. The base sequence is TGTGCCAGCAGCTTAGGAGGGGGGGCCCCAGAGACCCAGTACTTC. Full variable domain (CDR3 extended with the reference TRBV7-2 and TRBJ2-5 proteins): GAGVSQSPSNKVTEKGKDVELRCDPISGHTALYWYRQSLGQGLEFLIYFQGNSAPDKSGLPSDRFSAERTGGSVSTLTIQRTQQEDSAVYLCASSLGGGAPETQYFGPGTRLLVL.